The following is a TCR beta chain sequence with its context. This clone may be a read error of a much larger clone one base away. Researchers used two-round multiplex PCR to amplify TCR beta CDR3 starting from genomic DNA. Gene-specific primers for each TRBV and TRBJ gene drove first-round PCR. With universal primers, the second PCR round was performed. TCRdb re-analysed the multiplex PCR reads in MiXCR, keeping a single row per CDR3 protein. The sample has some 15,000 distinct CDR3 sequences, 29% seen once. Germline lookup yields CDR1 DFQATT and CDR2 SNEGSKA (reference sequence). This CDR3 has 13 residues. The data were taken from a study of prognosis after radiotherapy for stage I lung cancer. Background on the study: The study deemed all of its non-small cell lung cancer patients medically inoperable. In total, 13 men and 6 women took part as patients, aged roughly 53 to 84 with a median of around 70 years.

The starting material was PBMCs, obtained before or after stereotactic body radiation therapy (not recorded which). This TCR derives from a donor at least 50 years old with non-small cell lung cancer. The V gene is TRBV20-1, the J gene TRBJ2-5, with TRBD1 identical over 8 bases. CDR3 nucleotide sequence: TGCAGTGCTAACAGGGGGGCCCAAGAGACCAAGTACTTC. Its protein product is CSANRGAQETKYF.